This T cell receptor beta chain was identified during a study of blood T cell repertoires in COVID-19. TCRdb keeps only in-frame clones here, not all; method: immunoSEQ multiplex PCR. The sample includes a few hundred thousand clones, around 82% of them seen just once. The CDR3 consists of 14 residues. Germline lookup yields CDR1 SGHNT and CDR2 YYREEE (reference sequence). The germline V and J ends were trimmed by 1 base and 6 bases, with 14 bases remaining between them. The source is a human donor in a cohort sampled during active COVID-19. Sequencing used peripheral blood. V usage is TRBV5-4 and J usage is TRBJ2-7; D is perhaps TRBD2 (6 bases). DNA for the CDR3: TGTGCCAGCAGCTTGCCTTTCGGGGACTCCGAGCAGTACTTC. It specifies CASSLPFGDSEQYF.